The 6 T cell receptor beta chains reported below all come from one sample, sequenced in a study of blood T cell repertoires in COVID-19. Only in-frame clones appear in the TCRdb table, and some are missing; sequencing was by immunoSEQ multiplex PCR. This sample has about 100,000 clones; 88% occur once, and the top ten carry around 2%. Sequencing was done on a sample of peripheral blood. The receptors were sampled from a human donor in a cohort sampled during active COVID-19.

This chain joins TRBV19 and TRBJ2-1; 8 positions agree with TRBD1. Germline V lookup: CDR1 LNHDA, CDR2 SQIVND (reference sequence). CDR3 size: 16 residues. V trimming: 4 bases; J trimming: 7 bases; junction bases outside the gene matches: 12. DNA for the CDR3: TGTGCCAGTAGTAAACTCCAGGGGGCGAAGGTTAATGAGCAGTTCTTC. Translated: CASSKLQGAKVNEQFF. The variable domain in full, with the rest retrieved from reference TRBV19 and TRBJ2-1, is DGGITQSPKYLFRKEGQNVTLSCEQNLNHDAMYWYRQDPGQGLRLIYYSQIVNDFQKGDIAEGYSVSREKKESFPLTVTSAQKNPTAFYLCASSKLQGAKVNEQFFGPGTRLTVL.

This chain links TRBV18 with TRBJ1-2, with a possible D match to TRBD1 (5 bases). The CDR3 length is 14 residues. The V gene lost 2 bases and the J gene lost 5 bases, with 12 bases spanning the gap. Germline V gene data show CDR1 as KGHSH and CDR2 as LQKENI. The CDR3 nucleotides are TGTGCCAGCTCACCATCAGAAGGGGCTTATGGCTACACCTTC. This encodes CASSPSEGAYGYTF.

The V and J genes are TRBV27 and TRBJ2-1; D possibly corresponds to TRBD2 (7 bases). Germline-derived CDR1 and CDR2 are MNHEY and SMNVEV (reference sequence). CDR3 length: 11 residues. Trimming pared 3 bases from V and 14 bases from J, leaving 11 bases between. The CDR3 DNA reads as TGTGCCAGCAGTTTTCGGGGGGCGGAGTTCTTC. The encoded protein is CASSFRGAEFF.

This chain joins TRBV4-1 and TRBJ2-7; no reliable D call. Looked up from germline, CDR1 is MGHRA and CDR2 is YSYEKL. Trimming took off 4 bases at V and 0 bases at J, with 10 bases between the two ends. The length of the CDR3 is 14 residues. The CDR3 sequence: CASSPGSYSYEQYF. The CDR3 DNA is TGCGCCAGCAGCCCAGGCAGTTACTCCTACGAGCAGTACTTC.

This chain uses TRBV10-3 with TRBJ2-7, with D possibly TRBD1 on 5 matching bases. Looked up from germline, CDR1 is ENHRY and CDR2 is SYGVKD. The CDR3 sequence is 13 residues long. V was clipped by 5 bases and J by 1 base, with 9 bases between them. The CDR3 reads CAISKDTSYEQYF. The CDR3 nucleotides read TGTGCCATCAGTAAGGACACGTCCTACGAGCAGTACTTC.

V is TRBV18 and J is TRBJ1-1; 8 bases are a match to TRBD1. The CDR3 covers 16 residues. Per the germline V gene, CDR1 is KGHSH and CDR2 is LQKENI. After removal of 1 base from V and 1 base from J, the junction contained 5 bases not matched to a gene. CDR3 bases: TGTGCCAGCTCACCACAGGGCAGGGGGCCGAACACTGAAGCTTTCTTT. Amino acids: CASSPQGRGPNTEAFF.